The sample holds many counts of the clone carrying this T cell receptor beta chain. The data belong to a study of T cells in Graves' hyperthyroidism and ophthalmopathy. As for the study in general: Sampling of peripheral blood happened at initial diagnosis, prior to any treatment.

The V end was cut by 2 bases, the J end by 8 bases, with 11 bases between. CDR1 and CDR2 from the germline V gene are SGDLS and YYNGEE. This CDR3 comprises 13 residues. TCR beta CDR3 regions were amplified from RNA. Initially, a first-round RT-PCR of the TCR CDR3 employed the HTBI primer set. TCRdb processed the multiplex PCR reads anew with MiXCR; each CDR3 protein has one entry. The sample shows about 700,000 distinct CDR3 sequences, around 15% of them seen only once. Sequenced: blood. V gene TRBV9 combines with J gene TRBJ2-1; D might be TRBD2 (6 bases). The clonotype was recovered from a woman between 18 and 29 years old with Graves' hyperthyroidism. CDR3 in DNA: TGTGCCAGCAGCGTTACCCCGGGGGATGAGCAGTTCTTC. It translates to CASSVTPGDEQFF.